The next 30 T cell receptor beta chains were all read from a single sample in a study of cytomegalovirus exposure and HLA in healthy donors. The primer mix had 60 Vbeta and 13 Jbeta primers. Method: immunoSEQ multiplex PCR; TCRdb's copy keeps in-frame clones and lacks some. The specimen's table records approximately 110,000 clones. Sequencing was done on a sample of PBMCs. The origin of the receptors is a man in his forties in good health and CMV-seronegative.

This chain links TRBV7-9 with TRBJ1-2, with unresolved D. The length of the CDR3 is 16 residues. With 1 base removed from V and 7 bases from J, the gap between germline ends came to 19 bases. Germline V gene sequence: CDR1 SEHNR, CDR2 FQNEAQ (reference sequence). CDR3 loop: CASSLDAGLNLGGYTF. The CDR3 DNA reads TGTGCCAGCAGCTTAGATGCCGGACTCAACTTGGGTGGCTACACCTTC. The full variable domain, rest sourced from reference TRBV7-9 and TRBJ1-2, is DTGVSQNPRHKITKRGQNVTFRCDPISEHNRLYWYRQTLGQGPEFLTYFQNEAQLEKSRLLSDRFSAERPKGSFSTLEIQRTEQGDSAMYLCASSLDAGLNLGGYTFGSGTRLTVV.

The chain recombines TRBV27 with TRBJ1-2; 8 bases agree with TRBD1. The germline V gene has CDR1 MNHEY and CDR2 SMNVEV (reference sequence). With 2 bases clipped from V and 5 bases from J, the junction kept 4 bases outside the gene matches. The CDR3 is 14 amino acids. CDR3 sequence (DNA): TGTGCCAGCAGTTTAACCCAGGGGGCGTATGGCTACACCTTC. Its protein product is CASSLTQGAYGYTF.

CDR3 amino acids: CASSYSQGVTDTQYF. The CDR3 DNA reads TGTGCCAGCAGTTACTCACAGGGGGTAACAGATACGCAGTATTTT. The V call is TRBV6-6, the J call TRBJ2-3; TRBD1 agrees at 8 bases. The junction had 2 bases not matched to a gene; V was cut back by 0 bases and J by 3 bases. Germline assignment: CDR1 MNHNY and CDR2 SVGAGI (reference sequence). This CDR3 comprises 15 residues.

The V gene is TRBV5-4, the J gene TRBJ2-1; 8 positions match TRBD2. Germline V lookup: CDR1 SGHNT, CDR2 YYREEE (reference sequence). V shed 1 base, J shed 9 bases, and the junction held 9 bases outside the gene matches. There are 15 residues in the CDR3. CDR3 sequence: CASSLSPGGETEQFF. For the CDR3, the DNA is TGTGCCAGCAGCTTGAGTCCGGGAGGGGAAACTGAGCAGTTCTTC.

The chain employs TRBV11-3 and TRBJ2-2, with 7 bases that match TRBD2. CDR1 SGHNT and CDR2 YENEEA come from the germline V gene. The CDR3 contains 14 residues. V gave up 4 bases and J gave up 6 bases; unmatched junction bases: 5. In DNA, the CDR3 is TGTGCCAGCAGCTACTCCGCGGGAGCCGGGGAGCTGTTTTTT. It encodes CASSYSAGAGELFF.

The V and J genes are TRBV7-9 and TRBJ1-1; D remains ambiguous. Trimming took 2 bases from V and 1 from J, leaving 8 bases between them. Germline CDR1 and CDR2: SEHNR and FQNEAQ (reference sequence). CDR3 size: 14 residues. The CDR3 region is CASSLLAGNTEAFF. As DNA, the CDR3 is TGTGCCAGCAGCTTACTGGCAGGGAACACTGAAGCTTTCTTT. Combining the CDR3 with reference TRBV7-9 and TRBJ1-1 gives the whole variable domain DTGVSQNPRHKITKRGQNVTFRCDPISEHNRLYWYRQTLGQGPEFLTYFQNEAQLEKSRLLSDRFSAERPKGSFSTLEIQRTEQGDSAMYLCASSLLAGNTEAFFGQGTRLTVV.

The chain joins TRBV5-1 to TRBJ2-7, with D tentatively TRBD1 (7 bases). The CDR3 is 13 amino acids. Trimming took off 2 bases at V and 6 bases at J, with 12 bases between the two ends. The germline gives CDR1 SGHRS, CDR2 YFSETQ. CDR3 amino acids: CASSFGQGGEQYF. CDR3 DNA sequence: TGCGCCAGCAGCTTTGGGCAGGGGGGCGAGCAGTACTTC.

V gene TRBV6-1 combines with J gene TRBJ2-7, with D possibly being TRBD2 (5 bases). V was clipped by 1 base and J by 6 bases, with 7 bases between them. CDR1 and CDR2 from the germline V gene are MNHNS and SASEGT. CDR3 length: 12 amino acids. In nucleotides, the CDR3 is TGTGCCAGCAGTGAAGTGGGGAGCGAGCAGTACTTC. This encodes CASSEVGSEQYF.

This chain links TRBV7-9 with TRBJ2-7; the match to TRBD1 covers 9 bases. Germline V lookup: CDR1 SEHNR, CDR2 FQNEAQ (reference sequence). The CDR3 extends over 19 amino acids. Unmatched junction bases numbered 21, after V lost 4 bases and J lost 5 bases. CDR3 sequence: CASSSPPRGTGIGSDEQYF. The CDR3 DNA follows: TGTGCCAGCAGCTCACCCCCCCGCGGGACAGGGATCGGCTCGGACGAGCAGTACTTC.

V and J are TRBV6-5 and TRBJ1-1; weak D call: TRBD1 (5 bases). CDR1 and CDR2 (germline): MNHEY, SVGAGI. Trimming took 5 bases from V and 0 from J, leaving 13 bases between them. The length of the CDR3 is 15 residues. CDR3 bases: TGTGCCAGCAGTACTCGACAGCTCATGAACACTGAAGCTTTCTTT. It yields the protein CASSTRQLMNTEAFF.

The chain joins TRBV5-1 to TRBJ1-4; possibly TRBD1 for D (6 bases). The length of the CDR3 is 18 residues. CDR1 is SGHRS, CDR2 YFSETQ, per germline. V lost 7 bases and J lost 0, with 22 bases in between. The CDR3 sequence: CASAQGTTPIATNEKLFF. The CDR3 bases are TGCGCCAGCGCCCAGGGGACAACCCCGATAGCAACTAATGAAAAACTGTTTTTT.

As to this clone: A read error may account for a junction end that differs from germline. The V and J genes are TRBV10-2 and TRBJ1-2, with unresolved D. This CDR3 region has 13 residues. In germline, CDR1 is WSHSY, CDR2 SAAADI. For the CDR3, the DNA is TGCGCCAGCGTAGGCAGCACCTACTATGACTACACCTTC. It yields the protein CASVGSTYYDYTF.

The rearrangement uses TRBV25-1 and TRBJ1-4; a weak D match, TRBD1 (6 bases). Germline-derived CDR1 and CDR2 are MGHDK and SYGVNS. The CDR3 sequence is 15 residues long. Trimming took 7 bases from V and 0 from J, leaving 12 bases between them. The DNA of the CDR3 is TGTGCCAGCACGAGAGGGGGTTCAACTAATGAAAAACTGTTTTTT. Translation gives CASTRGGSTNEKLFF.

The rearrangement links TRBV10-3 to TRBJ2-5; weak D call: TRBD2 (6 bases). The CDR3 extends over 12 amino acids. V was clipped by 9 bases and J by 5 bases, with 13 bases between them. Germline V lookup: CDR1 ENHRY, CDR2 SYGVKD. CDR3 amino acids: CAIGTSVETQYF. The CDR3 nucleotides read TGTGCCATAGGGACTTCCGTGGAGACCCAGTACTTC.

The chain links TRBV30 to TRBJ1-2, with D perhaps matching TRBD1 (5 bases). Germline V gene sequence: CDR1 GTSNPN, CDR2 SVGIG (reference sequence). Trimming shortened V by 4 bases and J by 7 bases, and 19 bases separated the two germline ends. The CDR3 totals 14 residues. CDR3 nucleotides: TGTGCCTGGACTCGGACACGCCAGCAGGGTGGCTACACCTTC. Its translation: CAWTRTRQQGGYTF.

The chain carries TRBV7-2 and TRBJ2-5; 7 nucleotides align to TRBD2. Germline trimming cut 1 base from V and 2 bases from J; bases unmatched to any gene: 16. Germline lookup yields CDR1 SGHTA and CDR2 FQGNSA. The CDR3 spans 19 residues. The CDR3 loop is CASSLVASGPVGRQETQYF. The CDR3 DNA reads as TGTGCCAGCAGCTTAGTAGCTAGCGGTCCCGTGGGGCGGCAAGAGACCCAGTACTTC.

Details on this clone: Relative to the germline gene, one junction end is altered; a read error may explain this. V usage is TRBV7-7 and J usage is TRBJ2-1; 8 bases map to TRBD2. CDR1 and CDR2 (germline): SSHAT, FNYEAQ (reference sequence). The CDR3 extends over 16 amino acids. CDR3 region: CASSHDTGGQGNEQFF. DNA of the CDR3: TGTGCTAGCAGCCATGATACGGGAGGGCAGGGTAATGAGCAGTTCTTC.

The rearrangement joins TRBV4-1 to TRBJ2-1; 11 bases are a match to TRBD2. CDR3 length equals 16 residues. Germline V gene sequence: CDR1 MGHRA, CDR2 YSYEKL. The junction had 4 bases not matched to a gene; V was cut back by 0 bases and J by 6 bases. This chain's CDR3 is CASSQEGTSGRNEQFF. CDR3 bases: TGCGCCAGCAGCCAAGAAGGGACTAGCGGTCGCAATGAGCAGTTCTTC.

Regarding this clone: Within the sample, other DNA sequences also encode this same CDR3. V and J are TRBV2 and TRBJ1-2; possibly TRBD1 for D (5 bases). The V gene lost 0 bases and the J gene lost 7 bases, with 9 bases spanning the gap. The germline CDR1 and CDR2 sequences are SNHLY and FYNNEI. This CDR3 is built from 13 residues. CDR3 bases: TGTGCCAGCAGTGAAGCGCAGGGAGGTGGCTACACCTTC. Protein sequence: CASSEAQGGGYTF.

V usage is TRBV27 and J usage is TRBJ2-7; no reliable D call. The CDR3 extends over 12 amino acids. Germline lookup yields CDR1 MNHEY and CDR2 SMNVEV (reference sequence). V lost 6 bases, J lost 0 bases, and 6 bases lay in between. The CDR3 spells CASSLSSYEQYF. DNA for the CDR3: TGTGCCAGCAGCCTAAGCTCCTACGAGCAGTACTTC.

The rearrangement joins TRBV5-1 to TRBJ2-5, with 9 bases matching TRBD1. Germline lookup yields CDR1 SGHRS and CDR2 YFSETQ. The CDR3 sequence is 16 residues long. The V gene end was trimmed by 0 bases and the J gene end by 2 bases; junction bases not matched to a gene: 5. The CDR3 DNA is TGCGCCAGCAGCTTGGAACCGGGACAGGGACAAGAGACCCAGTACTTC. Amino acids: CASSLEPGQGQETQYF.

The chain is built from TRBV28 and TRBJ2-7; 11 bases match TRBD2. This CDR3 region has 17 residues. J gave up 4 bases and V 3 bases, and 11 bases lay outside the gene matches. Germline V lookup: CDR1 MDHEN, CDR2 SYDVKM. CDR3 protein: CASSLRGSGRAVYEQYF. CDR3 coding DNA: TGTGCCAGCAGTTTGCGGGGTAGCGGGAGGGCCGTGTACGAGCAGTACTTC.

The chain employs TRBV28 and TRBJ1-2; perhaps TRBD1 as D (5 bases). CDR1 MDHEN and CDR2 SYDVKM come from the germline V gene. The CDR3 spans 12 residues. The V and J ends lost 6 bases and 4 bases respectively, with 9 bases between them. Here the CDR3 DNA reads TGTGCCAGCAGACCAGGGTCCTATGGCTACACCTTC. This encodes CASRPGSYGYTF.

The chain recombines TRBV5-1 with TRBJ2-2, with 12 bases that match TRBD2. Germline-derived CDR1 and CDR2 are SGHRS and YFSETQ. J was trimmed by 4 bases and V by 7 bases; bases with no gene match: 17. This CDR3 region has 19 residues. CDR3 residues: CASSQLGASGRARTGELFF. CDR3 nucleotides: TGCGCCAGCTCCCAATTGGGGGCTAGCGGGAGGGCCCGCACCGGGGAGCTGTTTTTT.

The chain recombines TRBV29-1 with TRBJ2-1; 11 nucleotides match TRBD1. The CDR3 has 17 residues. Germline trimming cut 3 bases from V and 9 bases from J; bases unmatched to any gene: 16. The germline V gene encodes CDR1 SQVTM and CDR2 ANQGSEA. The CDR3 DNA is TGCAGCGTTGACGTTTTGGGTCTTGGACAGGGGGCGAGTGAGCAGTTCTTC. This gives the protein CSVDVLGLGQGASEQFF.

The chain has TRBV5-1 and TRBJ1-3; no reliable D call. V lost 0 bases, J lost 3 bases, and 10 bases lay in between. This CDR3 has 15 residues. CDR1 is SGHRS and CDR2 is YFSETQ in the germline V gene. CDR3 DNA sequence: TGCGCCAGCAGCTTGGGCAGCGCCGGTGGAAACACCATATATTTT. Translation gives CASSLGSAGGNTIYF.

The chain uses TRBV5-1 and TRBJ1-2, with 8 bases that match TRBD1. This CDR3 has 16 amino acids. V lost 3 bases and J lost 2; bases outside the gene matches: 9. Germline-derived CDR1 and CDR2 are SGHRS and YFSETQ. The DNA for the CDR3 is TGCGCCAGCAGCTCCCTGACAGGGGCTACCAACTATGGCTACACCTTC. Amino acid sequence: CASSSLTGATNYGYTF.

The chain employs TRBV28 and TRBJ2-1; the D gene is possibly TRBD2 (5 bases). The length of the CDR3 is 18 residues. Trimming took 6 bases from V and 5 from J, leaving 26 bases between them. The germline V gene has CDR1 MDHEN and CDR2 SYDVKM. The CDR3 nucleotides read TGTGCCAGCAGCCTCCTCGGGATGGGTCAGTACAGAAACAATGAGCAGTTCTTC. Amino acid sequence: CASSLLGMGQYRNNEQFF. The variable domain in full, completed from reference TRBV28 and TRBJ2-1, reads DVKVTQSSRYLVKRTGEKVFLECVQDMDHENMFWYRQDPGLGLRLIYFSYDVKMKEKGDIPEGYSVSREKKERFSLILESASTNQTSMYLCASSLLGMGQYRNNEQFFGPGTRLTVL.

The chain links TRBV6-6 to TRBJ2-5; TRBD1 is a possible D gene (6 bases). The V gene's germline CDR1 is MNHNY and CDR2 SVGAGI (reference sequence). Trimming removed 6 bases from V and 2 bases from J, with 16 bases in between. The CDR3 covers 15 residues. CDR3 sequence reads: CASSRRDTVQETQYF. The CDR3 DNA sequence: TGTGCCAGCAGCCGCCGGGACACGGTACAAGAGACCCAGTACTTC.

The genes are TRBV18 and TRBJ2-7, with D possibly TRBD2 on 5 matching bases. The CDR3 is 14 residues long. The germline V gene encodes CDR1 KGHSH and CDR2 LQKENI. Deletions cut 2 bases from V and 3 bases from J, with 11 bases between. CDR3 sequence: CASSPAAGGYEQYF. As DNA, the CDR3 is TGTGCCAGCTCACCAGCGGCAGGAGGCTACGAGCAGTACTTC.